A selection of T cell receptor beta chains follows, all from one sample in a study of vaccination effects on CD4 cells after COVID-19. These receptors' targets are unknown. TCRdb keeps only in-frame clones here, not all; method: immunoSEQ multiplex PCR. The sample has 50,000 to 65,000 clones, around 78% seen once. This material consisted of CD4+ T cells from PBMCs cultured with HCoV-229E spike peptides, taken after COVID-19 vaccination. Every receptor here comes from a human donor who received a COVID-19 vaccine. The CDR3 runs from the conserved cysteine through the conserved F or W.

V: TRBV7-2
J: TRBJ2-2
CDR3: CASSPRGAANTGELFF

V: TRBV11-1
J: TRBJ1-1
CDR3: CASSVGTGATEAFF

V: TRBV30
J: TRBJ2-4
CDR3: CAWSNQNIQYF

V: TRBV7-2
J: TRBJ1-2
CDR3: CASSIGPPLDGYTF

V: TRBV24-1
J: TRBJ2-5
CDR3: CATSAAGTKETQYF

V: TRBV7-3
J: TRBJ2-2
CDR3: CASSPEITGELFF

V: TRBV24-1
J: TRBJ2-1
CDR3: CATSGPQADSYNEQFF

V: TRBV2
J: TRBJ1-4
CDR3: CASSQNGQVGEKLFF

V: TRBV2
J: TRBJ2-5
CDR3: CASSRTGVGKTQYF

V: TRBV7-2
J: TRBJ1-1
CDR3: CASSLAGTEAFF

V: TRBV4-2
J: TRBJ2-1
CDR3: CASSQGTSGFNEQFF

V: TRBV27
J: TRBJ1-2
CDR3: CASSEQGTNYGYTF

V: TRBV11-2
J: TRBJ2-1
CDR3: CASSPQRNNEQFF

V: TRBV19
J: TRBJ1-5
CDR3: CASSINQPQHF

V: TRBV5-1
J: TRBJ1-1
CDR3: CASSEGFGTEAFF

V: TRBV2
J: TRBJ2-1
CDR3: CASSERGQYNEQFF

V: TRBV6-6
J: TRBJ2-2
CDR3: CASYSSGGAFPGELFF

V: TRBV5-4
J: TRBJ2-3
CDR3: CATKTGVGTDTQYF

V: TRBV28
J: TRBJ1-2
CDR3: CASSFAHAGYTF

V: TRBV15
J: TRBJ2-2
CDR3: CATKKRAGMNTGELFF

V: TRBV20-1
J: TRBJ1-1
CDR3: CSASFPQGGNTEAFF

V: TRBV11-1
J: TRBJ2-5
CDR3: CASRSRGGGETQYF

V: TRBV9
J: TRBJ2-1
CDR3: CASSVAYGGEQFF

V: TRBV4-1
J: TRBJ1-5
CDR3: CASSQDRGNQPQHF

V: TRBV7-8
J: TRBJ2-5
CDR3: CASRAGLIETQYF

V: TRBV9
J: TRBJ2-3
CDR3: CASSVVPFPDTQYF

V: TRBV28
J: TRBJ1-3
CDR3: CASIPPGRRNTIYF

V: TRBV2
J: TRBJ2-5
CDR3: CASRERGETQYF

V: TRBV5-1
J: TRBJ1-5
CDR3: CASSPQGAGQPQHF

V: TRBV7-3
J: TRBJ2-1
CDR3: CASSSTPGLVRNEQFF

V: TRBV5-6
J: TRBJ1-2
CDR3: CASSGMTGSYGYTF

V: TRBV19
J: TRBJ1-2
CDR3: CASSIVGRAGSGYTF

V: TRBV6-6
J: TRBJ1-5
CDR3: CASSKDRDNQPQHF

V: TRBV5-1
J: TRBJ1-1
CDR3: CASSRTGGTEAFF

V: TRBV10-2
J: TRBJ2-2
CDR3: CASSEGATGELFF

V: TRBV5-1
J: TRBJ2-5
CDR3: CASSEDWVQETQYF

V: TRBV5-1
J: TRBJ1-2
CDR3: CASSRDGEDGYTF

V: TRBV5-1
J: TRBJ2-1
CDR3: CASSLPRQGNNEQFF

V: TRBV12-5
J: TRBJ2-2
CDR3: CASAVDSPTGELFF

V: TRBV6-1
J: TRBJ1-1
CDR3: CASSEGATVEAFF

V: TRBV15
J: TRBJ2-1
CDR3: CATSRDKTGGHEQFF

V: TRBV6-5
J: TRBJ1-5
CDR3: CASRSGSERNQPQHF

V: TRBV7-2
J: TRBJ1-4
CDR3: CASSLGLGQGARTNEKLFF

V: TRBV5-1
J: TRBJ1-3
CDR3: CASSLEGSGNTIYF

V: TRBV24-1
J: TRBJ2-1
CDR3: CATSEARVVPEQFF

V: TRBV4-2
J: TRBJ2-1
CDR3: CASSQAGIGYEQFF

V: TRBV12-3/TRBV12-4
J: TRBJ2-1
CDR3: CASRLAGGNEQFF

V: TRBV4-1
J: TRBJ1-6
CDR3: CASSPPKGQRNNSPLHF

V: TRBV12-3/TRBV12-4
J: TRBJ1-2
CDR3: CAIRGGRNYGYTF